These 28 T cell receptor beta chains originate from one sample sequenced in a study of CD8+ T cells in alopecia areata (dated by TCRdb to the late 2010s). Library construction relied on the immunoSEQ multiplex PCR assay. RNA was extracted from all samples and reverse transcribed into cDNA as template for TCR sequencing. TCRdb took over this immuneACCESS table, retaining in-frame rearrangements with V and J assigned. Such tables are incomplete; in checked studies, under half of the missing clones stem from an unresolved V gene, and the remainder is unexplained. The sample table contains more than 130,000 clones; only one count was recorded for about four fifths of them. Around 25% of the sample goes to the ten largest clones. Explained via the paper, the time point label denotes: 4 weeks on oral tofacitinib. The treatment or condition label, read with the paper, signifies: oral pan-JAK inhibitor, 5-10 mg twice daily.

Material: CD8+ T cells sorted from blood, obtained at week 4, from a patient treated with tofacitinib. The receptor source for this set is a human donor with alopecia areata.

This clone was detected only a few times. An end of the junction does not agree with germline; a read error may underlie this. The J gene is TRBJ2-7, the V gene TRBV7-9, with no clear D. Germline loops: CDR1 SEHNR, CDR2 FQNEAQ (reference sequence). This CDR3 has 11 residues. The CDR3 DNA reads as TGTGCCAGCAGCTTAGGTTCGTGGGTGGACTTC. Protein sequence: CASSLGSWVDF.

The rearrangement uses TRBV29-1 and TRBJ2-5, with 7 bases fitting TRBD2. The CDR3 consists of 17 residues. With V trimmed by 0 bases and J by 1 base, 11 bases remained unmatched. Germline V lookup: CDR1 SQVTM, CDR2 ANQGSEA. The CDR3 DNA follows: TGCAGCGTTGAAGAGGACCAAGCGGGAAATAGCCAAGAGACCCAGTACTTC. Protein product: CSVEEDQAGNSQETQYF.

DNA of the CDR3: TGTGCCAGCAGCTTATTCGGCAGGGTCAACACCGGGGAGCTGTTTTTT. Translation: CASSLFGRVNTGELFF. This chain links TRBV13 with TRBJ2-2, with D possibly matching TRBD1 (5 bases). V was clipped by 2 bases and J by 2 bases, with 12 bases between them. Looked up from germline, CDR1 is PRHDT and CDR2 is FYEKMQ (reference sequence). The CDR3 runs 16 residues.

The chain combines TRBV11-2 with TRBJ2-5, with D possibly matching TRBD1 (6 bases). This CDR3 is 16 amino acids long. Germline loops: CDR1 SGHAT, CDR2 FQNNGV. V was pared by 6 bases and J by 0 bases, with 17 bases between. As DNA, the CDR3 is TGTGCCAGCAGTCGAGAACAGGGCCGGTACCAAGAGACCCAGTACTTC. Protein sequence: CASSREQGRYQETQYF.

The rearrangement joins TRBV7-9 to TRBJ1-4, with TRBD1 matching over 7 bases. V trimming: 2 bases; J trimming: 0 bases; junction bases outside the gene matches: 0. Germline lookup yields CDR1 SEHNR and CDR2 FQNEAQ (reference sequence). The CDR3 is 15 residues long. CDR3 DNA sequence: TGTGCCAGCAGCTTACAGGGGGCAACTAATGAAAAACTGTTTTTT. Protein product: CASSLQGATNEKLFF.

With regard to this clone: An end of the junction differs from the germline gene, which may be a read error. CDR3: CASSGGDRGQNTGELFF. Here the CDR3 DNA reads TGTGCTAGCAGCGGGGGGGACAGGGGCCAGAACACCGGGGAGCTGTTTTTT. This chain connects TRBV7-7 to TRBJ2-2; either TRBD1 or TRBD2 may supply D (10 bases each). The germline gives CDR1 SSHAT, CDR2 FNYEAQ (reference sequence). This CDR3 has 17 residues.

The V call is TRBV7-9, the J call TRBJ2-1; the match to TRBD2 covers 9 bases. This CDR3 comprises 16 residues. V lost 4 bases and J lost 6; bases outside the gene matches: 10. Germline CDR1 reads SEHNR; CDR2 reads FQNEAQ (reference sequence). The CDR3 bases are TGTGCCAGCAGCTCAGCGGCGCGGGGGGGCCGCAATGAGCAGTTCTTC. Residues: CASSSAARGGRNEQFF.

This clone occurred once. The genes are TRBV6-5 and TRBJ2-1, with D tentatively TRBD1 or TRBD2 (5 bases each). Germline V CDR1 and CDR2: MNHEY, SVGAGI. The V end was cut by 2 bases, the J end by 10 bases, with 15 bases between. The CDR3 sequence is 14 residues long. CDR3 protein: CASSYTTGRDEQFF. CDR3 nucleotides: TGTGCCAGCAGTTACACGACCGGAAGGGACGAGCAGTTCTTC.

V is TRBV7-2 and J is TRBJ2-5; the D is unclear. This CDR3 is 15 amino acids long. V lost 5 bases and J lost 5, with 18 bases in between. Looked up from germline, CDR1 is SGHTA and CDR2 is FQGNSA. The CDR3 DNA is TGTGCCAGCAGCCTTAGTGCCCTAGTTTGGGAGACCCAGTACTTC. This gives the protein CASSLSALVWETQYF.

The gene calls are TRBV23-1 and TRBJ2-2; TRBD1 or TRBD2 may be the D gene (7 bases each). TRBV23-1 is designated an ORF whose function remains uncertain. V shed 8 bases and J shed 4 bases, with 14 bases lying between them. The CDR3 has 14 residues. The CDR3 DNA follows: TGCGCCAGCCAGGGGGGGTCGGGCACCGGGGAGCTGTTTTTT. This encodes CASQGGSGTGELFF.

The CDR3 DNA reads as TGTGCCAGCAGTTCGGGACTAGCGGACCAAGAGACCCAGTACTTC. The encoded protein is CASSSGLADQETQYF. The V call is TRBV27, the J call TRBJ2-5; 11 nucleotides agree with TRBD2. The length of the CDR3 is 15 residues. Germline loops: CDR1 MNHEY, CDR2 SMNVEV (reference sequence). V trimming: 4 bases; J trimming: 0 bases; junction bases outside the gene matches: 1.

The rearrangement links TRBV2 to TRBJ2-3; 8 positions agree with TRBD2. The germline V gene has CDR1 SNHLY and CDR2 FYNNEI. V dropped 4 bases and J dropped 0; count of bases not matched to a gene: 9. This CDR3 has 17 amino acids. The CDR3 region is CASSVDRGGHSTDTQYF. CDR3 coding DNA: TGTGCCAGCAGTGTCGATCGGGGGGGCCACAGCACAGATACGCAGTATTTT.

The J gene is TRBJ2-7, the V gene TRBV2; D not resolved. This CDR3 is built from 14 residues. Germline V lookup: CDR1 SNHLY, CDR2 FYNNEI. V was shortened by 8 bases and J by 1 base, with 15 bases between the two germline ends. The CDR3 spells CASASKFGSYEQYF. In DNA form, the CDR3 reads TGTGCCAGCGCATCGAAATTCGGGTCCTACGAGCAGTACTTC.

The chain employs TRBV9 and TRBJ2-5; a possible D gene is TRBD1 (5 bases). Between the trimmed V and J ends, which lost 0 bases and 1 base, there was a span of 16 bases. CDR3 length equals 17 residues. Germline CDR1 SGDLS, CDR2 YYNGEE. CDR3 in amino acids: CASSVAGGVGPQETQYF. The CDR3 DNA is TGTGCCAGCAGCGTAGCGGGTGGGGTGGGGCCCCAAGAGACCCAGTACTTC.

The chain carries TRBV6-5 and TRBJ2-4, with a possible D match to TRBD1 (6 bases). Per germline, CDR1 MNHEY and CDR2 SVGAGI. The CDR3 length is 15 residues. The germline V and J ends were trimmed by 10 bases and 1 base, with 17 bases remaining between them. CDR3 sequence (DNA): TGTGCCAAAAATCCAGGGGAGATGGCCAAAAACATTCAGTACTTC. It is translated as CAKNPGEMAKNIQYF.

Regarding this clone: The same CDR3 can be traced to other DNA sequences in this sample. This sequence joins TRBV4-3 and TRBJ2-6; a possible D gene is TRBD2 (5 bases). Germline lookup yields CDR1 LGHNA and CDR2 YSLEER. V shed 0 bases and J shed 1 base, with 7 bases lying between them. The CDR3 has 16 residues. CDR3 protein: CASSQEEGSGANVLTF. The CDR3 region has the DNA TGCGCCAGCAGCCAAGAAGAGGGATCTGGGGCCAACGTCCTGACTTTC.

The chain carries TRBV2 and TRBJ2-1; maybe TRBD1 (6 bases). Trimming removed 3 bases at V and 12 bases at J, with 21 bases between. CDR3 length: 15 amino acids. The germline gives CDR1 SNHLY, CDR2 FYNNEI. This CDR3 reads CASSDPEGLTGWQFF. The CDR3, as DNA: TGTGCCAGCAGTGATCCCGAGGGATTAACAGGGTGGCAGTTCTTC.

This clone was detected only a few times. The V gene is TRBV6-5, the J gene TRBJ1-3, with a tentative D call TRBD1 (5 bases). V dropped 0 bases and J dropped 1 base, with 7 bases sitting between them. The CDR3 contains 15 residues. Germline V gives CDR1 MNHEY, CDR2 SVGAGI. CDR3 coding DNA: TGTGCCAGCAGTTACTCGGGGGGGTCTGGAAACACCATATATTTT. Protein: CASSYSGGSGNTIYF.

This chain joins TRBV7-9 and TRBJ2-1; the D gene is possibly TRBD2 (5 bases). The germline V and J ends were trimmed by 5 bases and 10 bases, with 15 bases remaining between them. This CDR3 comprises 13 residues. Germline CDR1 SEHNR, CDR2 FQNEAQ (reference sequence). The CDR3 is CASSPEEKTEQFF. DNA for the CDR3: TGTGCCAGCAGCCCGGAGGAGAAGACCGAGCAGTTCTTC.

This clone was seen only once. V and J are TRBV7-6 and TRBJ2-3; D possibly corresponds to TRBD1 (6 bases). The CDR3 is 13 amino acids. Between the trimmed V and J ends, which lost 5 bases and 3 bases, there was a span of 9 bases. Germline-derived CDR1 and CDR2 are SGHVS and FNYEAQ. CDR3 residues: CASSLGGTDTQYF. The CDR3 DNA reads TGTGCCAGCAGCCTAGGGGGAACAGATACGCAGTATTTT.

V and J are TRBV13 and TRBJ2-7; D gene unclear. Germline CDR1 PRHDT, CDR2 FYEKMQ (reference sequence). The CDR3 is made up of 12 amino acids. Trimming removed 3 bases at V and 5 bases at J, with 8 bases between. The CDR3 nucleotides are TGTGCCAGCAGCTTCCTTGGGAACGAGCAGTACTTC. It encodes CASSFLGNEQYF.

V gene TRBV6-1 combines with J gene TRBJ2-7, with D unresolved. Per germline, CDR1 MNHNS and CDR2 SASEGT. The CDR3 runs 14 residues. V lost 2 bases to trimming and J lost 3 bases, with 11 bases between them. Here the CDR3 reads CASSELEDIYEQYF. Written as DNA, the CDR3 is TGTGCCAGCAGTGAACTTGAGGATATCTACGAGCAGTACTTC.

V usage is TRBV5-6 and J usage is TRBJ2-1; perhaps TRBD1 as D (6 bases). The CDR3 loop spans 13 amino acids. Per germline, CDR1 SGHDT and CDR2 YYEEEE. Trimming left V 5 bases short and J 6 bases short, with 12 bases between. The CDR3 DNA sequence: TGTGCCAGCAGTCCCGGACAGTCCAATGAGCAGTTCTTC. Translated: CASSPGQSNEQFF. The full variable domain, in which reference TRBV5-6 and TRBJ2-1 provide the parts outside the CDR3, is DAGVTQSPTHLIKTRGQQVTLRCSPKSGHDTVSWYQQALGQGPQFIFQYYEEEERQRGNFPDRFSGHQFPNYSSELNVNALLLGDSALYLCASSPGQSNEQFFGPGTRLTVL.

The chain has TRBV2 and TRBJ1-5; the D is unclear. This CDR3 contains 13 residues. Trimming left V 1 base short and J 4 bases short, with 5 bases between. Per the germline V gene, CDR1 is SNHLY and CDR2 is FYNNEI. The CDR3 spells CASSEEGNQPQHF. The DNA for the CDR3 is TGTGCCAGCAGTGAAGAAGGAAATCAGCCCCAGCATTTT.

This chain uses TRBV9 with TRBJ2-1; 11 positions match TRBD2. The CDR3 spans 17 residues. From germline, CDR1 is SGDLS and CDR2 YYNGEE. J gave up 8 bases and V 3 bases, and 13 bases lay outside the gene matches. The CDR3 region is CASSEPHGSGGAYEQFF. The CDR3 DNA is TGTGCCAGCAGCGAGCCCCATGGTAGCGGGGGGGCCTATGAGCAGTTCTTC.

V usage is TRBV30 and J usage is TRBJ1-2; a possible D gene is TRBD1 (6 bases). V was trimmed by 3 bases and J by 5 bases, leaving 7 bases between them. CDR1 and CDR2 from the germline V gene are GTSNPN and SVGIG (reference sequence). This CDR3 spans 11 amino acids. CDR3 sequence (DNA): TGTGCCTGGAGGGACAGATATGGCTACACCTTC. This encodes CAWRDRYGYTF.

This clone has a single count. The chain recombines TRBV27 with TRBJ2-7; 9 bases fit TRBD1. This CDR3 has 15 amino acids. V trimming: 6 bases; J trimming: 3 bases; junction bases outside the gene matches: 9. Germline values: CDR1 MNHEY, CDR2 SMNVEV (reference sequence). CDR3 in amino acids: CASRNIGTGLYEQYF. The DNA for the CDR3 is TGTGCCAGCAGAAATATAGGGACAGGGCTCTACGAGCAGTACTTC.

This chain links TRBV27 with TRBJ2-7; 8 nucleotides match TRBD1. From germline, CDR1 is MNHEY and CDR2 SMNVEV (reference sequence). CDR3 length: 13 residues. J was trimmed by 7 bases and V by 5 bases; bases with no gene match: 7. CDR3 sequence: CASSSRTGIEQYF. DNA of the CDR3: TGTGCCAGCAGTAGTCGGACAGGGATTGAGCAGTACTTC.